This TCR beta chain was sequenced for a study of cytomegalovirus exposure and HLA in healthy donors. Study-wide background: Among around 170 million T cells, an earlier analysis found 117 million unique TCR beta sequences. Overall study findings and caveats: Apparent HLA restriction characterized most CMV-associated TCR beta chains in a later analysis. An analysis that was carried out later associated fewer than 20,000 TCR beta sequences with HLA alleles at 0.05 false discovery rate.

Vbeta (60) and Jbeta (13) primers were used in the PCR. Some clones are missing from TCRdb's copy, which holds only in-frame ones; the method was immunoSEQ multiplex PCR. This table has around 99,000 clones, about 80% appearing once. The V and J ends lost 3 bases and 2 bases, in that order; junction bases with no gene match: 5. This CDR3 has 15 amino acids. CDR1 is SGHNT and CDR2 is YYREEE in the germline V gene (reference sequence). In regard to this clone: Its cognate antigen is unknown.

Whereas donors were nominally healthy upon sampling, unrecorded immune exposures were probable. Sequenced sample: PBMCs. The V gene is TRBV5-4, the J gene TRBJ2-7; 10 bases agree with TRBD1. This sequence was found in a man aged 40-49 years in good health and CMV-seronegative. As DNA, the CDR3 is TGTGCCAGCAGCTCACCGGGACAGGGGACCTACGAGCAGTACTTC. Amino acids: CASSSPGQGTYEQYF.